This T cell receptor (beta chain) emerged from a study of blood T cell repertoires in COVID-19. Study in general: The study drew acute and convalescent COVID-19 samples from the United States, Italy and Spain. Sample material is recorded as cDNA or gDNA derived from T cells, B-cell-depleted T cells, or PBMCs.

In its sample, this clone was seen once. Per the authors' pipeline: Amplification of reference gene primers provided the estimated nucleated cell counts. Sequenced by immunoSEQ multiplex PCR; TCRdb stores in-frame clones only, minus some. V and J calls and clone size are as listed in that table; D and trimming were resolved from the DNA. The sample holds tens of thousands of clones, just under 85% seen once. CDR1 is SGHAT, CDR2 FQNNGV, per germline. This CDR3 is built from 15 residues. V lost 1 base, J lost 10 bases, and 16 bases lay in between. The chain links TRBV11-2 to TRBJ1-4; D is ambiguous. This TCR came from a man aged 65-85 years with acute or convalescent COVID-19. The specimen was peripheral blood. The CDR3 DNA reads TGTGCCAGCAGCTTAGGGTTCTCGGTGCCGGGAAAACTGTTTTTT. This encodes CASSLGFSVPGKLFF.